This T cell receptor (beta chain) was documented in a study of OX40 agonist ivuxolimab in advanced cancers. A note on the overall study: The costimulatory receptor OX40 (CD134) was targeted by ivuxolimab, a fully human IgG2 agonistic monoclonal antibody. Intravenous ivuxolimab was administered to patients every 2 weeks at six dose levels: 0.01, 0.1, 0.3, 1.5, 3 and 10 mg/kg. Of the approximately 54 dose-escalation patients, hepatocellular carcinoma was present in roughly 19, melanoma in approximately 15, renal cell carcinoma in 9 and head and neck cancer in 9. A male proportion of 70% to 90% and a mean age of about 60 years, ranging from about 20 to 80, were recorded for the dose-escalation cohort. Prior anti-PD-1, anti-PD-L1 or anti-CTLA-4 therapy was permitted, and checkpoint inhibitors had been received by 40% to 50% of dose-escalation patients. Partial responses occurred in three dose-escalation patients, of whom one had hepatocellular carcinoma and two had cutaneous melanoma. Peripheral TCRbeta sequencing aimed to test whether ivuxolimab altered TCR sequence diversity and caused clonal T-cell expansion. The monotherapy dose-escalation portion (N = 52 patients) of the phase I ivuxolimab trial is reported in the paper. Study-wide findings and limitations: Low levels of normalized T-cell clonal expansion were also seen in some patients who did not respond. Clonal expansion of both CD4+ and CD8+ blood T cells was observed from baseline to week 6 at doses 0.1 to 3.0 mg/kg. Which antigens the clonally expanded peripheral T cells were specific for was not determined. In partial responders in the 0.1-3.0 mg/kg groups, normalized peripheral clonal expansion was found to be among the lowest, especially among CD8+ T cells. After ivuxolimab, CD8+ T cells had more expanded clones than CD4+ T cells on average.

The trial excluded patients who had a history of autoimmune disease or who were on systemic immunosuppression. In every dose cohort, peripheral blood was drawn for TCR sequencing at baseline, cycle 4 day 1, and cycle 7 day 1. The samples were taken from a phase I, first-in-human, multicenter, open-label dose-escalation trial of ivuxolimab. Adults with locally advanced or metastatic melanoma, renal cell, hepatocellular, or head and neck squamous cell carcinoma were enrolled in the trial. CD4+ and CD8+ T cells were sorted separately from peripheral blood before TCR sequencing. According to the germline V gene (reference sequence), CDR1 reads MNHEY and CDR2 reads SMNVEV. Reading from cysteine to phenylalanine, the CDR3 counts 15 amino acids. Just the 45-base CDR3 DNA is kept, in frame starting at base 1. The V end gives up 2 bases and the J end 6 bases, leaving 8 bases in the junction not matched to a gene.

Genomic DNA was extracted from sorted cells for sequencing of the TCRbeta CDR3 region. The immunoSEQ Assay was used to sequence the TCRbeta CDR3 regions. Imported from immuneACCESS, the table was reduced by TCRdb to in-frame sequences with V and J called. These copies leave out some clones; in studies compared against another copy, an unresolved V gene accounts for under half, and the cause of the remainder is not known. The sample table shows tens of thousands of clones, and 93% are seen once. Less than 8% of the sample rests with the top ten. About this clone: Its antigen target is currently unknown. No quality values exist for individual bases; no much larger clone is one base distant.

The source is an adult with an advanced solid tumor such as melanoma, head and neck, liver or kidney cancer. The rearrangement joined TRBV27 to TRBJ2-7, and TRBD1 matches 9 of the central bases. Material: CD4+ or CD8+ T cells sorted from blood, obtained in a trial of the OX40 agonist ivuxolimab. At the DNA level, the sequence is TGTGCCAGCAGTTTAACCCCCGGGACAGGGCTCGAGCAGTACTTC. Its protein product is CASSLTPGTGLEQYF.